This T cell receptor (beta chain) came from a study of T cells in Graves' hyperthyroidism and ophthalmopathy. TCR beta CDR3 regions were amplified from RNA. Carried out on the TCR CDR3, a first-round RT-PCR used the HTBI primer set. TCRdb called the multiplex PCR reads again in MiXCR, with one record for every CDR3 protein. The repertoire holds around 110,000 distinct CDR3 sequences, with 15% to 20% as singletons. The CDR3 runs 12 residues. V lost 0 bases to trimming and J lost 12 bases, with 12 bases between them. Germline-derived CDR1 and CDR2 are DFQATT and SNEGSKA (reference sequence). The receptor comes from a woman between 50 and 59 years old with Graves' hyperthyroidism. Sequenced material: blood. J is TRBJ1-5 and V is TRBV20-1; D unresolved. CDR3 residues: CSAREAGIHQHF. CDR3 DNA sequence: TGCAGTGCTAGAGAGGCTGGGATACACCAGCATTTT.